Below are 22 T cell receptor beta chains sequenced from a single sample in a study of molecular identifiers for immune sequencing clone quantification. One entry per CDR3 protein results from TCRdb running MiXCR on the PCR reads. The table lists more than 450,000 distinct CDR3 sequences, 20% to 25% of them singletons. Material: naive CD8+ T cells from blood, with Jurkat cell RNA spiked in. Subset defined: FACS-sorted CD8+CD4-CCR7+CD45RA+ naive T cells. These receptors were taken from a human donor in good health. Some libraries in this study had Jurkat cell RNA spiked in.

This clonotype has at least ten counts. The chain couples TRBV5-1 to TRBJ1-1; 9 bases are a match to TRBD1. This CDR3 spans 14 amino acids. The V gene end was trimmed by 6 bases and the J gene end by 6 bases; junction bases not matched to a gene: 9. CDR1 and CDR2 from the germline V gene are SGHRS and YFSETQ. The CDR3: CASKYGTGLSEAFF. For the CDR3, the DNA is TGCGCCAGCAAATACGGGACAGGGCTTTCTGAAGCTTTCTTT. Complete variable domain (other parts from reference TRBV5-1 and TRBJ1-1): KAGVTQTPRYLIKTRGQQVTLSCSPISGHRSVSWYQQTPGQGLQFLFEYFSETQRNKGNFPGRFSGRQFSNSRSEMNVSTLELGDSALYLCASKYGTGLSEAFFGQGTRLTVV.

The chain links TRBV4-3 to TRBJ2-2, with TRBD1 matching over 7 bases. CDR3 length equals 18 residues. CDR1 is LGHNA, CDR2 YSLEER, per germline. V shed 0 bases, J shed 5 bases, and the junction held 12 bases outside the gene matches. DNA for the CDR3: TGCGCCAGCAGCCAAGATTCTTCAGGGGGTGCGTGGACCGGGGAGCTGTTTTTT. Translated: CASSQDSSGGAWTGELFF.

This chain connects TRBV28 to TRBJ2-2, with D perhaps given as TRBD1 or TRBD2 (5 bases each). The V gene lost 6 bases and the J gene lost 4 bases, with 12 bases spanning the gap. In germline, CDR1 is MDHEN, CDR2 SYDVKM. The CDR3 has 14 amino acids. The CDR3 DNA follows: TGTGCCAGCAGCCTCTCGGGGCTCACCGGGGAGCTGTTTTTT. This sequence encodes CASSLSGLTGELFF.

V and J are TRBV5-5 and TRBJ2-7; 10 bases match TRBD1. The V gene's germline CDR1 is SGHKS and CDR2 YYEKEE (reference sequence). V was clipped by 3 bases and J by 7 bases; unmatched bases: 4. The length of the CDR3 is 13 residues. In nucleotides, the CDR3 is TGTGCCAGCAGCTCGAGACAGGGGGCAGAGCAGTACTTC. It encodes CASSSRQGAEQYF.

The chain couples TRBV4-1 to TRBJ2-7; D gene uncertain. There are 12 residues in the CDR3. Germline-derived CDR1 and CDR2 are MGHRA and YSYEKL. V was pared by 3 bases and J by 3 bases, with 6 bases between. For the CDR3, the DNA is TGCGCCAGCAGCCACGACGGCTACGAGCAGTACTTC. Encoded protein: CASSHDGYEQYF.

This clonotype was counted ten times or more. This likely comes from a read error, as the CDR3 has no conserved phenylalanine or tryptophan at its end. The limits of the CDR3 on the DNA are not certain, so only TCRdb's listed CDR3 is given. This chain uses TRBV29-1 with TRBJ2-4. CDR1 and CDR2 (germline): SQVTM, ANQGSEA. The CDR3 comprises 10 residues, both ends counted. CDR3 amino acids: CSVEIPARSS.

This clonotype was counted only a few times. The chain combines TRBV5-1 with TRBJ2-7; D unclear. This CDR3 contains 13 residues. In germline, CDR1 is SGHRS, CDR2 YFSETQ. Trimming pared 0 bases from V and 1 base from J, leaving 5 bases between. Written as DNA, the CDR3 is TGCGCCAGCAGCTTGGATCAGTCCTACGAGCAGTACTTC. Protein sequence: CASSLDQSYEQYF. Complete variable domain (other parts from reference TRBV5-1 and TRBJ2-7): KAGVTQTPRYLIKTRGQQVTLSCSPISGHRSVSWYQQTPGQGLQFLFEYFSETQRNKGNFPGRFSGRQFSNSRSEMNVSTLELGDSALYLCASSLDQSYEQYFGPGTRLTVT.

In its sample, this clonotype was seen many times. The V gene is TRBV14, the J gene TRBJ2-3; D might be TRBD2 (5 bases). CDR3 length: 16 residues. The germline V gene has CDR1 SGHDN and CDR2 FVKESK. V was shortened by 0 bases and J by 4 bases, with 14 bases between the two germline ends. CDR3 sequence (DNA): TGTGCCAGCAGCCAAGACATGGGTCCAGCGGCAGATACGCAGTATTTT. Amino acids: CASSQDMGPAADTQYF.

This clonotype occurred many times. CDR3 nucleotides: TGTGCCAGCAGCCCGACAGGCAACGAGCAGTACTTC. Protein sequence: CASSPTGNEQYF. V gene TRBV7-9 combines with J gene TRBJ2-7; tentatively, D is TRBD1 (6 bases). V lost 5 bases to trimming and J lost 5 bases, with 10 bases between them. CDR1 SEHNR and CDR2 FQNEAQ come from the germline V gene (reference sequence). CDR3 size: 12 residues. Full variable domain (remainder filled in from reference TRBV7-9 and TRBJ2-7): DTGVSQNPRHKITKRGQNVTFRCDPISEHNRLYWYRQTLGQGPEFLTYFQNEAQLEKSRLLSDRFSAERPKGSFSTLEIQRTEQGDSAMYLCASSPTGNEQYFGPGTRLTVT.

This clonotype came up once. Because the CDR3 is missing its conserved closing phenylalanine or tryptophan, this is likely a read error. The V call is TRBV28, the J call TRBJ1-1; possible D gene TRBD1, 6 bases. Trimming shortened V by 2 bases and J by 6 bases, and 7 bases separated the two germline ends. This CDR3 has 12 residues. Germline-derived CDR1 and CDR2 are MDHEN and SYDVKM. The CDR3 region has the DNA TGTGCCAGCAGTTTAGGGGGCCCTGAAGCTTTCCTT. Protein sequence: CASSLGGPEAFL.

This clonotype was observed many times. The V and J genes are TRBV7-9 and TRBJ2-3; no firm D call. CDR1 is SEHNR and CDR2 is FQNEAQ in the germline V gene (reference sequence). The V end was cut by 0 bases, the J end by 4 bases, with 8 bases between. This CDR3 has 14 amino acids. CDR3 DNA sequence: TGTGCCAGCAGCTTAGCATCCTCGGCAGATACGCAGTATTTT. Residues: CASSLASSADTQYF.

V usage is TRBV2 and J usage is TRBJ2-5; D might be TRBD2 (5 bases). Trimming cost V 3 bases and J 5 bases, with 13 bases left between them. The CDR3 is 14 amino acids. Germline-derived CDR1 and CDR2 are SNHLY and FYNNEI. The CDR3 DNA is TGTGCCAGCAGTGAGGAGGACGTTTTTGAGACCCAGTACTTC. Its protein is CASSEEDVFETQYF.

In its sample, this clonotype was seen many times. The chain carries TRBV6-5 and TRBJ1-2; D ambiguous. Germline CDR1 is MNHEY and CDR2 is SVGAGI. Between the trimmed V and J ends, which lost 0 bases and 4 bases, there was a span of 6 bases. The CDR3 spans 13 residues. For the CDR3, the DNA is TGTGCCAGCAGTTACTCGAACAGCTATGGCTACACCTTC. This encodes CASSYSNSYGYTF.

Notes on this clonotype: Being one base from a much bigger clone, this may be a read error. The J gene is TRBJ1-5, the V gene TRBV19; 7 positions match TRBD1. The CDR3 runs to 13 residues. V trimming: 3 bases; J trimming: 6 bases; junction bases outside the gene matches: 2. Looked up from germline, CDR1 is LNHDA and CDR2 is SQIVND (reference sequence). CDR3 DNA: TGTGCCAGTAGTATGGGACAGTGTCAGCCCCAGCATTTT. Protein product: CASSMGQCQPQHF.

The gene calls are TRBV12-3 or TRBV12-4 and TRBJ2-5; 7 nucleotides line up with TRBD1. The CDR3 loop spans 18 amino acids. V lost 6 bases and J lost 3; bases outside the gene matches: 19. CDR3 amino acids: CASSQFLKPGTVKETQYF. The DNA for the CDR3 is TGTGCCAGCAGCCAGTTTCTCAAACCAGGGACAGTAAAAGAGACCCAGTACTTC.

In this sample, this clonotype turned up many times. The rearrangement joins TRBV19 to TRBJ2-6, with unresolved D. Trimming left V 1 base short and J 4 bases short, with 8 bases between. This CDR3 is 15 amino acids long. Germline V gene data show CDR1 as LNHDA and CDR2 as SQIVND (reference sequence). DNA for the CDR3: TGTGCCAGTAGTATAGTTTCTGCGGGGGCCAACGTCCTGACTTTC. Protein product: CASSIVSAGANVLTF.

The chain uses TRBV10-3 and TRBJ2-7, with 10 positions matching TRBD2. The trim removed 5 bases at V and 5 bases at J, leaving 6 bases unmatched. CDR1 and CDR2 (germline): ENHRY, SYGVKD. The CDR3 spans 14 residues. CDR3 residues: CAISITGTSDEQYF. CDR3 nucleotides: TGTGCCATCAGTATCACCGGGACTAGCGACGAGCAGTACTTC.

This clonotype appeared many times. The chain combines TRBV29-1 with TRBJ1-1; possibly TRBD1 for D (5 bases). Trimming took 5 bases from V and 7 from J, leaving 8 bases between them. CDR3 size: 10 residues. Germline CDR1 reads SQVTM; CDR2 reads ANQGSEA. CDR3 DNA: TGCAGCGTTACGGGACTTGAAGCTTTCTTT. Residues: CSVTGLEAFF.

The V gene is TRBV7-9, the J gene TRBJ2-2, with D perhaps TRBD1 (7 bases). V was clipped by 4 bases and J by 5 bases, with 14 bases between them. The CDR3 sequence is 15 residues long. Germline CDR1 is SEHNR and CDR2 is FQNEAQ (reference sequence). CDR3 protein: CASSYHRGGTGELFF. DNA of the CDR3: TGTGCCAGCAGCTACCACAGGGGAGGTACCGGGGAGCTGTTTTTT. The entire variable domain, with the rest obtained from reference TRBV7-9 and TRBJ2-2, is as follows: DTGVSQNPRHKITKRGQNVTFRCDPISEHNRLYWYRQTLGQGPEFLTYFQNEAQLEKSRLLSDRFSAERPKGSFSTLEIQRTEQGDSAMYLCASSYHRGGTGELFFGEGSRLTVL.

The chain has TRBV25-1 and TRBJ2-1, with D tentatively TRBD1 (6 bases). V lost 1 base and J lost 3, with 13 bases in between. In germline, CDR1 is MGHDK, CDR2 SYGVNS. CDR3 size: 16 residues. The CDR3 nucleotides read TGTGCCAGCAGTGAATCCGGAACAGGGTACTACAATGAGCAGTTCTTC. It specifies CASSESGTGYYNEQFF.

This clonotype was observed a few times. The chain joins TRBV27 to TRBJ2-4; D perhaps matches TRBD2 (5 bases). The germline V and J ends were trimmed by 3 bases and 5 bases, with 11 bases remaining between them. The CDR3 is made up of 14 amino acids. Germline assignment: CDR1 MNHEY and CDR2 SMNVEV (reference sequence). The CDR3: CASSFAMGENIQYF. The CDR3 nucleotides read TGTGCCAGCAGTTTTGCCATGGGAGAAAACATTCAGTACTTC.

This clonotype has at least ten counts. The genes are TRBV28 and TRBJ2-3; D gene ambiguous. Trimming took 2 bases from V and 1 from J, leaving 16 bases between them. The V gene's germline CDR1 is MDHEN and CDR2 SYDVKM. The CDR3 sequence is 17 residues long. The CDR3 DNA reads as TGTGCCAGCAGTTTACTAAGCCGAGAGGTCGGCACAGATACGCAGTATTTT. It yields the protein CASSLLSREVGTDTQYF.